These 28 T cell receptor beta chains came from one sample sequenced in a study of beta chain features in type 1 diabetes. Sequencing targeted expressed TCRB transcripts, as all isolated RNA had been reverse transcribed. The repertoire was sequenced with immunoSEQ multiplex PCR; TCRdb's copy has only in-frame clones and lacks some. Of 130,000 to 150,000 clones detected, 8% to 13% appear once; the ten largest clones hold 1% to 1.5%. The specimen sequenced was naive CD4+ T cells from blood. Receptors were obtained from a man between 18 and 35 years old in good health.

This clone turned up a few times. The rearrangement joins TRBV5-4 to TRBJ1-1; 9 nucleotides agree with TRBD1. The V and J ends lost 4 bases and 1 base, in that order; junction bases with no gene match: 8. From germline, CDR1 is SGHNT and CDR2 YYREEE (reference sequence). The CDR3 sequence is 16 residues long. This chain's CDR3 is CASSLPDRGRNTEAFF. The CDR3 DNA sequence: TGTGCCAGCAGCCTACCGGACAGGGGTAGGAACACTGAAGCTTTCTTT.

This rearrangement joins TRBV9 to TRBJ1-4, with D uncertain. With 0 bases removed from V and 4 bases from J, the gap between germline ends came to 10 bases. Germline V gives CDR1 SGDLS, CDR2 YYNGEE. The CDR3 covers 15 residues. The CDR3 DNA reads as TGTGCCAGCAGCGTAGAACCGGGTTATAATGAAAAACTGTTTTTT. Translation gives CASSVEPGYNEKLFF.

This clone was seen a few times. The CDR3 loop reads CASSLRAGHTDTQYF. Written as DNA, the CDR3 is TGTGCCAGCAGCTTACGAGCGGGGCACACAGATACGCAGTATTTT. The rearrangement joins TRBV7-3 to TRBJ2-3; 7 bases are shared with TRBD2. The germline V gene encodes CDR1 SGHTA and CDR2 FQGTGA. The CDR3 is made up of 15 amino acids. The V segment lost 2 bases and the J segment 2 bases; nucleotides outside the gene matches: 4.

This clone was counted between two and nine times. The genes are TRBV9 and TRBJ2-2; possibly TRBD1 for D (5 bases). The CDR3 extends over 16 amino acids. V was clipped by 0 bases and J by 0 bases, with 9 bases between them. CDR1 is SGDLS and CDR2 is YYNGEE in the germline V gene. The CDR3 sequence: CASSVVGHPNTGELFF. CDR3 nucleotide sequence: TGTGCCAGCAGCGTAGTAGGACATCCGAACACCGGGGAGCTGTTTTTT.

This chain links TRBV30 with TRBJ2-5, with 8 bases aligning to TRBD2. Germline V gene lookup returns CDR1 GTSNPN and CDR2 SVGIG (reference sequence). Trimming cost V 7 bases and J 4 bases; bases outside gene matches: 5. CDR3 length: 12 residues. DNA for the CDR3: TGTGCCTCCGGGGGGGTCCCAGAGACCCAGTACTTC. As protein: CASGGVPETQYF. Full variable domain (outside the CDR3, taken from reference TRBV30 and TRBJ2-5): SQTIHQWPATLVQPVGSPLSLECTVEGTSNPNLYWYRQAAGRGLQLLFYSVGIGQISSEVPQNLSASRPQDRQFILSSKKLLLSDSGFYLCASGGVPETQYFGPGTRLLVL.

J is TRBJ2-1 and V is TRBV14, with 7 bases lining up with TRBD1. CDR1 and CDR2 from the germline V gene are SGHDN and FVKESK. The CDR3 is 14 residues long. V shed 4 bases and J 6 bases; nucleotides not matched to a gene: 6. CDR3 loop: CASSPDRDLNEQFF. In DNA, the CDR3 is TGTGCCAGCAGCCCCGACAGGGACCTCAATGAGCAGTTCTTC.

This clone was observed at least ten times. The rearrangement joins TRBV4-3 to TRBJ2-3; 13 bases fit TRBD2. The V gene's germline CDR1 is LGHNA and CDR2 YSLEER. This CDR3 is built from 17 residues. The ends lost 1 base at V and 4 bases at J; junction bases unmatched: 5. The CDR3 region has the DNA TGCGCCAGCAGCCAAGTGGTACTAGCGGGGGGGTCAGATACGCAGTATTTT. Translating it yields CASSQVVLAGGSDTQYF.

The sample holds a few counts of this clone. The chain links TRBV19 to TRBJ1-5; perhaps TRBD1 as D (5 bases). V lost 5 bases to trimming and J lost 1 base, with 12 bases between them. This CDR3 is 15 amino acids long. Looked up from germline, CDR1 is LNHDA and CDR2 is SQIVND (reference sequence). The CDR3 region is CASSDRGVSNQPQHF. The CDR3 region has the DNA TGTGCCAGTAGTGACCGGGGGGTCAGCAATCAGCCCCAGCATTTT.

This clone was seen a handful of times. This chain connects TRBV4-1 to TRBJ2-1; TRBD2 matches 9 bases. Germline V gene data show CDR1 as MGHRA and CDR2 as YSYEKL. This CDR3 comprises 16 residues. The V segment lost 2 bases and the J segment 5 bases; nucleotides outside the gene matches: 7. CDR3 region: CASSQPSGGRNNEQFF. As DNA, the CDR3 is TGCGCCAGCAGCCAACCCAGCGGGGGGCGGAACAATGAGCAGTTCTTC.

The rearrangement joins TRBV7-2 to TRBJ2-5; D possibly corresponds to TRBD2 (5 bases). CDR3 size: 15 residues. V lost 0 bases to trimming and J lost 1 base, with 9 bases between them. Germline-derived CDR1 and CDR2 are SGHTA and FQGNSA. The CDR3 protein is CASSLAHGIQETQYF. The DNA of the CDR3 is TGTGCCAGCAGCTTAGCGCACGGGATCCAAGAGACCCAGTACTTC.

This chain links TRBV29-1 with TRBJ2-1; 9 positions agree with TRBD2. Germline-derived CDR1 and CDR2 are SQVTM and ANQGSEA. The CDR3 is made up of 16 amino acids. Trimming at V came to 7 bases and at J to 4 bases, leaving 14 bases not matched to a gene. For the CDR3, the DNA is TGCAGCGCTGGGGGGGCTAGCGGGGTTTCTTACAATGAGCAGTTCTTC. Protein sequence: CSAGGASGVSYNEQFF.

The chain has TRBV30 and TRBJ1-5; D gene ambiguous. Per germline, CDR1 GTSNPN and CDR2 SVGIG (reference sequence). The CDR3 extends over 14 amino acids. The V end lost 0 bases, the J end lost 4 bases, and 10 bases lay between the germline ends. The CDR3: CAWSVSLLNQPQHF. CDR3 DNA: TGTGCCTGGAGTGTTTCTCTTCTAAATCAGCCCCAGCATTTT.

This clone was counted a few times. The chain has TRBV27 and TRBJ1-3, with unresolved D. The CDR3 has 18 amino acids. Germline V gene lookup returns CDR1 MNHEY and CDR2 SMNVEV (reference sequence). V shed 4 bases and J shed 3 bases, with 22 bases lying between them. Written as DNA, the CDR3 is TGTGCCAGCAGTTCCCCTCTCCGACCCACTGGGAGTGGAAACACCATATATTTT. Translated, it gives CASSSPLRPTGSGNTIYF.

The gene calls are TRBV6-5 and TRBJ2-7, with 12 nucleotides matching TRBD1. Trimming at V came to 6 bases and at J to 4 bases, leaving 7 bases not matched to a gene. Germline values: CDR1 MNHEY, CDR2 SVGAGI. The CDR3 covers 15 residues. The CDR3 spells CASRPGQGAFYEQYF. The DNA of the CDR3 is TGTGCCAGCAGGCCGGGACAGGGGGCTTTTTACGAGCAGTACTTC.

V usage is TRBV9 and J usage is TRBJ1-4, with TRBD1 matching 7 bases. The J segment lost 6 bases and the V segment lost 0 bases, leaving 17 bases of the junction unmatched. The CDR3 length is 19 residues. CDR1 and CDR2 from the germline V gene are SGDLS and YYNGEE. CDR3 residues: CASSVGEGAGMVLYEKLFF. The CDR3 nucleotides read TGTGCCAGCAGCGTAGGAGAGGGGGCCGGGATGGTCCTCTATGAAAAACTGTTTTTT.

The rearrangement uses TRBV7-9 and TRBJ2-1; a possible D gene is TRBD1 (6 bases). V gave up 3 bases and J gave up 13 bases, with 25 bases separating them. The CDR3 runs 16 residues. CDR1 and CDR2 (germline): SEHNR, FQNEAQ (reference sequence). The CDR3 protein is CASSFSLSVDPRGQFF. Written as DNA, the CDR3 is TGTGCCAGCAGCTTCTCGCTAAGCGTTGACCCCAGGGGTCAGTTCTTC.

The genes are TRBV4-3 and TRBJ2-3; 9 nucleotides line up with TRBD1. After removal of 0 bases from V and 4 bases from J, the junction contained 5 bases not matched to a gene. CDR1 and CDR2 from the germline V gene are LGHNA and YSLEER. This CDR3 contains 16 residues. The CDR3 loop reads CASSQDWGQGADTQYF. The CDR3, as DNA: TGCGCCAGCAGCCAAGATTGGGGACAGGGAGCAGATACGCAGTATTTT.

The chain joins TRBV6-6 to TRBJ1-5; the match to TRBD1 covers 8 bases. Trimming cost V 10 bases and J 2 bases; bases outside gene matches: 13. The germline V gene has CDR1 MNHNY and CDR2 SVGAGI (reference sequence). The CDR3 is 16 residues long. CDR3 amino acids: CATHYQGAHGNQPQHF. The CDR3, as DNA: TGTGCCACCCATTATCAGGGGGCGCATGGCAATCAGCCCCAGCATTTT.

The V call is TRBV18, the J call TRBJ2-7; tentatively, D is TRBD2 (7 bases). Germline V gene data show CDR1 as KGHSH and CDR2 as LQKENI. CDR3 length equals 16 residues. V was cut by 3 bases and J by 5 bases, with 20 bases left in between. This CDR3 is CASSPPKGGALNEQYF. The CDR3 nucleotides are TGTGCCAGCTCACCGCCGAAGGGGGGGGCGCTTAACGAGCAGTACTTC.

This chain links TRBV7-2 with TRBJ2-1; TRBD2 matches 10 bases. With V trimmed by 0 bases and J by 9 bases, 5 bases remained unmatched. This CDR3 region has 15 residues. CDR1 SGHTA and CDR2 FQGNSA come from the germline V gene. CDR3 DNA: TGTGCCAGCAGCTTAGCTACTAGCGGGGCGGGTGAGCAGTTCTTC. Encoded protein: CASSLATSGAGEQFF.

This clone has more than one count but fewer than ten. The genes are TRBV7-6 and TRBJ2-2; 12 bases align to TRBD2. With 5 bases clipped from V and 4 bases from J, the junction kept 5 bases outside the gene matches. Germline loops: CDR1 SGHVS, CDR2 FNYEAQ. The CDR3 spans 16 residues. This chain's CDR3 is CASSELAGGPTGELFF. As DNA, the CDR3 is TGTGCCAGCAGCGAGCTAGCGGGGGGGCCCACCGGGGAGCTGTTTTTT.

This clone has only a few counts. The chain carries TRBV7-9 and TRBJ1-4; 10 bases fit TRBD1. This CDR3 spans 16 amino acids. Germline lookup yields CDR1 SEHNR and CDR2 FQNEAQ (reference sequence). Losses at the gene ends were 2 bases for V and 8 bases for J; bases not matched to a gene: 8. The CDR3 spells CASSLSWTGGQEKLFF. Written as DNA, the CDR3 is TGTGCCAGCAGCTTAAGTTGGACAGGGGGGCAGGAAAAACTGTTTTTT.

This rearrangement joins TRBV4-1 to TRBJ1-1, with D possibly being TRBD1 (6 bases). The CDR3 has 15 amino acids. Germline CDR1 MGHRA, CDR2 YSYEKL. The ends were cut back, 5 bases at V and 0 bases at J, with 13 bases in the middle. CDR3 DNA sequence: TGCGCCAGCAGCTACCGCGGGGGCTTGAACACTGAAGCTTTCTTT. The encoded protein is CASSYRGGLNTEAFF.

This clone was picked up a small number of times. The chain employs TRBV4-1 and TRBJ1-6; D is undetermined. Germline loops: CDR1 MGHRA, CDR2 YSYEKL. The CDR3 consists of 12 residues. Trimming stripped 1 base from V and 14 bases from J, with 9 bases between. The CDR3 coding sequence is TGCGCCAGCAGCCAAGTCCCGGGATCCCTCCACTTT. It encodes CASSQVPGSLHF.

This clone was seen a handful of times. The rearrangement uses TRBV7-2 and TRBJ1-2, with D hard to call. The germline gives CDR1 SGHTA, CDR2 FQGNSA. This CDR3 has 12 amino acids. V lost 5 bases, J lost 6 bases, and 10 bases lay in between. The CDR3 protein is CASSPQHNGYTF. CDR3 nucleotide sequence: TGTGCCAGCAGCCCTCAACATAATGGCTACACCTTC.

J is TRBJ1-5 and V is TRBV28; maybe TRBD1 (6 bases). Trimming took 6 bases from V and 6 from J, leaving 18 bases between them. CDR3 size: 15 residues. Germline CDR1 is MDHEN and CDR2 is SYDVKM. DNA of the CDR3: TGTGCCAGCAGGGTGGACAGCCCTCGTGGTCAGCCCCAGCATTTT. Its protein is CASRVDSPRGQPQHF.

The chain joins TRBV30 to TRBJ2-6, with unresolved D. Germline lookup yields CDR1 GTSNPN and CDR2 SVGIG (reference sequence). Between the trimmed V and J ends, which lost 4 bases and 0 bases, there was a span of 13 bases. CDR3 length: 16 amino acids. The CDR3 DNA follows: TGTGCCTGGACTCCGGTACCCCTCTCTGGGGCCAACGTCCTGACTTTC. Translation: CAWTPVPLSGANVLTF.

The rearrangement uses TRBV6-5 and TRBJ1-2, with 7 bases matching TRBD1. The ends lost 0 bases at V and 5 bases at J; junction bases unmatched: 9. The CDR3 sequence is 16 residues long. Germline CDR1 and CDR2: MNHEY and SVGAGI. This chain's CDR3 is CASSYSSRDRTYGYTF. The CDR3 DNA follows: TGTGCCAGCAGTTACTCGAGCCGGGACAGAACATATGGCTACACCTTC.